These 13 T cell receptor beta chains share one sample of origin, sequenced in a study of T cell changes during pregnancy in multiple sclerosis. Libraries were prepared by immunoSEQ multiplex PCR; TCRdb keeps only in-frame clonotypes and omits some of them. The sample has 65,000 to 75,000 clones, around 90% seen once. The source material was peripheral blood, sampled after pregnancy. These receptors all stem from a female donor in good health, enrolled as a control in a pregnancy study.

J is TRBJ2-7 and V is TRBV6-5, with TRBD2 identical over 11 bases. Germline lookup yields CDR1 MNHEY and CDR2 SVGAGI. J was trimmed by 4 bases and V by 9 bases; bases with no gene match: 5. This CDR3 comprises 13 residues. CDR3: CASRLAGRYEQYF. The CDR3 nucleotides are TGTGCCAGTCGACTAGCGGGGAGGTACGAGCAGTACTTC.

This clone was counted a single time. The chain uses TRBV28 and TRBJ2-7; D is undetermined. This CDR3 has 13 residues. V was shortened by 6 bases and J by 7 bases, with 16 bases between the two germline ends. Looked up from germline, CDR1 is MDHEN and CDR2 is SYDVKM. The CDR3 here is CASRETAVREQYF. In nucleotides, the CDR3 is TGTGCCAGCAGGGAGACGGCGGTTAGGGAGCAGTACTTC.

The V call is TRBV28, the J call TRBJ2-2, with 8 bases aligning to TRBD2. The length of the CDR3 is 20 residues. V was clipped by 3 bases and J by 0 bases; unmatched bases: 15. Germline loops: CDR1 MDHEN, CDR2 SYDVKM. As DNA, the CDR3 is TGTGCCAGCAGTTTGCGTTTTGCCAGCGGGAGATCTCCGAACACCGGGGAGCTGTTTTTT. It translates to CASSLRFASGRSPNTGELFF.

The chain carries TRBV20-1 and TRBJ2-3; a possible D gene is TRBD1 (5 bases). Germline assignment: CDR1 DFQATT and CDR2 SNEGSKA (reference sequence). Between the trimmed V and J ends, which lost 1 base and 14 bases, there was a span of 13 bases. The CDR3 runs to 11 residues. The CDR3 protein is CSARVQDRGYF. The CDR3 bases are TGCAGTGCTAGAGTTCAGGATAGGGGGTATTTT.

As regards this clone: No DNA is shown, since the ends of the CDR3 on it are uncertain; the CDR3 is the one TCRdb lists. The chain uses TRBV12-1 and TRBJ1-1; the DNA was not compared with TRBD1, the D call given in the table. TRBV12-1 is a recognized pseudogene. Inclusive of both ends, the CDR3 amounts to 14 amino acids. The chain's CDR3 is CASSFGQGNTEAFF.

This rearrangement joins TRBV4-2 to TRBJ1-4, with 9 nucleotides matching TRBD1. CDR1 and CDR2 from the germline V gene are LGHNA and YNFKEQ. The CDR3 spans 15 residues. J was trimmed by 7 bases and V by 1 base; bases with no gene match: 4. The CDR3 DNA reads TGTGCCAGCAGCCAAGGGGGACAGGGCGGTGAAAAACTGTTTTTT. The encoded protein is CASSQGGQGGEKLFF.

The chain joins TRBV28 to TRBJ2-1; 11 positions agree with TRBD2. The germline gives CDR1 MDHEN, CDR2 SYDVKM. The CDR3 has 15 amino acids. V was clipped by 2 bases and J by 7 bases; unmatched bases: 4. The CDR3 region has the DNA TGTGCCAGCAGTTTAGGTAGCGGGGGGGTAAATGAGCAGTTCTTC. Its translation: CASSLGSGGVNEQFF. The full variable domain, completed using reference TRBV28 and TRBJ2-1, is DVKVTQSSRYLVKRTGEKVFLECVQDMDHENMFWYRQDPGLGLRLIYFSYDVKMKEKGDIPEGYSVSREKKERFSLILESASTNQTSMYLCASSLGSGGVNEQFFGPGTRLTVL.

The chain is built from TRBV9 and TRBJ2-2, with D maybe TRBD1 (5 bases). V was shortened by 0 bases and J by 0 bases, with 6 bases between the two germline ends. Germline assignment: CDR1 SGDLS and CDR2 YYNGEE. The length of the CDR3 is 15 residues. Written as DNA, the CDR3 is TGTGCCAGCAGCGTAGGACAGACGAACACCGGGGAGCTGTTTTTT. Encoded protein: CASSVGQTNTGELFF.

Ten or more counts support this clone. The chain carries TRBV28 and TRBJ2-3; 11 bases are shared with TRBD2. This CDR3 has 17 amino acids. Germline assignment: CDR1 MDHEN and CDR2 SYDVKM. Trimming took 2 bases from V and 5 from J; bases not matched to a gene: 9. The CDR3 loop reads CASSLPLAGGDGDTQYF. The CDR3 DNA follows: TGTGCCAGCAGTTTACCCCTAGCGGGAGGTGATGGAGATACGCAGTATTTT.

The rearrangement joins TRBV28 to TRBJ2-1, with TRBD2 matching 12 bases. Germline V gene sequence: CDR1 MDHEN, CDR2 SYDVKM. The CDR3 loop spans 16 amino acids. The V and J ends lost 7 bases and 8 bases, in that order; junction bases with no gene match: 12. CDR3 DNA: TGTGCCAGCAACACTAAATGGACTAGCGGGATGGATGAGCAGTTCTTC. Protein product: CASNTKWTSGMDEQFF.

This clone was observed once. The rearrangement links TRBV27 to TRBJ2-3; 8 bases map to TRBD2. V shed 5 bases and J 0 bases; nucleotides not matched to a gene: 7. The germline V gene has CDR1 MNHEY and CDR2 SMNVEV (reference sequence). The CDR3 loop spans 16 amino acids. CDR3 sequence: CASSHTSGSSTDTQYF. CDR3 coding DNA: TGTGCCAGCAGTCATACTAGCGGCTCTAGCACAGATACGCAGTATTTT.

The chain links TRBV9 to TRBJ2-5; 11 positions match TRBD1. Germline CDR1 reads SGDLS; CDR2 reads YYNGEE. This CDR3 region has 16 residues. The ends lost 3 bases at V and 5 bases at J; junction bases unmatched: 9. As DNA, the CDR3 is TGTGCCAGCAGCGCCAATTGGGACAGGGGGGAGGAGACCCAGTACTTC. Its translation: CASSANWDRGEETQYF.

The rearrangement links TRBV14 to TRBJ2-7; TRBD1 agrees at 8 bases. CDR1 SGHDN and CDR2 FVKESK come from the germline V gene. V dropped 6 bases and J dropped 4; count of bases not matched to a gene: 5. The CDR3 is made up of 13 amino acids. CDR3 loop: CASSRTGRYEQYF. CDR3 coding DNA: TGTGCCAGCAGTAGGACAGGGAGGTACGAGCAGTACTTC.